This section outlines one T cell receptor beta chain sequence together with its context. Antigen specificity is unknown. At one end the junction does not follow the germline gene, possibly because of a read error. This record belongs to a study of cytomegalovirus exposure and HLA in healthy donors. Broader study findings: For most subjects, TCR beta sequences were reported to predict HLA-A and HLA-B alleles with accuracy. A later analysis showed HLA-associated TCR beta chains outstripping equally common others in clonal expansion. In vitro confirmation showed a few CMV-associated chains to be CMV antigen specific. Analysis was carried out at a later point, and it linked a missense DCLRE1C variant to TCR beta V- and J-gene trimming.

PCR amplification relied on 60 Vbeta primers (plus 13 Jbeta primers). Assay: immunoSEQ multiplex PCR; the TCRdb copy retains only in-frame clones and omits some. The sample yields some 180,000 clones, approximately 84% seen once. Germline V gene data show CDR1 as SEHNR and CDR2 as FQNEAQ (reference sequence). CDR3 size: 15 residues. The sequenced sample was PBMCs. This TCR came from a female donor in good health and CMV-seronegative. The J gene is TRBJ1-4, the V gene TRBV7-9, with D perhaps matching TRBD1 (6 bases). The CDR3 DNA reads TGTTCCAGCAGCCCTATGGGGGCGCGCGATGAAAAACTGTTTTTT. Protein product: CSSSPMGARDEKLFF.